A single T cell receptor beta chain is shown here with its context. These data belong to a study of blood T cell repertoires in COVID-19. On the study more broadly: Whether acute or convalescent, the COVID-19 samples came from the United States, Italy and Spain.

V gave up 4 bases and J gave up 6 bases; unmatched junction bases: 9. Germline CDR1 reads KGHDR; CDR2 reads SFDVKD. This CDR3 comprises 16 residues. How the authors handled the data: Estimation of nucleated cell counts was performed using reference gene primer amplification. TCRdb keeps only in-frame clones here, not all; method: immunoSEQ multiplex PCR. The DNA was the basis for D and trimming; V, J and clone size are from that table. The table records approximately 140,000 clones, over 75% of them present only once. The chain carries TRBV24-1 and TRBJ2-7, with TRBD2 identical over 12 bases. Specimen: peripheral blood. The source of this sequence is a man aged 55 to 69 with active or convalescent COVID-19. CDR3 sequence reads: CATSDPTSGSLAEQYF. For the CDR3, the DNA is TGTGCCACCAGTGACCCGACTAGCGGGAGTCTCGCCGAGCAGTACTTC.